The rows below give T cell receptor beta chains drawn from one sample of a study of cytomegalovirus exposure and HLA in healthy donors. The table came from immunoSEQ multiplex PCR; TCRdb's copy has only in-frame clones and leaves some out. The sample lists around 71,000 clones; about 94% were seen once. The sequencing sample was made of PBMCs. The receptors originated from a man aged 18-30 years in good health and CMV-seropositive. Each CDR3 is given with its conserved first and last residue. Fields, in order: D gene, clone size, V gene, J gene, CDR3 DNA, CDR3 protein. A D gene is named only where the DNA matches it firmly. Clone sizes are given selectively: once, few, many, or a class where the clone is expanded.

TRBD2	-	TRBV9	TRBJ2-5	TGTGCCAGCAGCTCAGGGCTATCAAGCGGGGTACCGCCCCAAGAGACCCAGTACTTC	CASSSGLSSGVPPQETQYF
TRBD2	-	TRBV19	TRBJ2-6	TGTGCCAGTAGGTGGCGGAGCGGGATAAGCTCTGGGGCCAACGTCCTGACTTTC	CASRWRSGISSGANVLTF
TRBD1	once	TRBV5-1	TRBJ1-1	TGCGCCAGCAGCTCCGCGACAGGGTACACTGAAGCTTTCTTT	CASSSATGYTEAFF
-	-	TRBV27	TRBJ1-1	TGTGCCAGCAAACTCTCCCGCACTGCTGAAGCTTTCTTT	CASKLSRTAEAFF
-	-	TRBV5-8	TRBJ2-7	TGTGCCAGCAGCTTGAGGAGGGCCTTCTCCTACGAGCAGTACTTC	CASSLRRAFSYEQYF
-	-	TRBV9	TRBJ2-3	TGTGCCAGCAGCGTACAAGCGGGCCTCACAGATACGCAGTATTTT	CASSVQAGLTDTQYF
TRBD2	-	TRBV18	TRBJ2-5	TGTGCCAGCTCACCACAGCGGGGGGCCCAAGAGACCCAGTACTTC	CASSPQRGAQETQYF
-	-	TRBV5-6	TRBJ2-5	TGTGCCAGCAGCTTGCGCGGGTCGGTGAAGACCCAGTACTTC	CASSLRGSVKTQYF
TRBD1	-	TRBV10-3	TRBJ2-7	TGTGCCATCAGTGGACCCGGGACAGAGAACTCCTACGAGCAGTACTTC	CAISGPGTENSYEQYF
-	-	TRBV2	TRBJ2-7	TGTGCCAGCAGTGTACAGTTCTACGAGCAGTACTTC	CASSVQFYEQYF
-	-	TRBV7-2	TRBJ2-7	TGTGCCAGCAGCTTAGCGTTAACAGGTTTTGCCTACGAGCAGTACTTC	CASSLALTGFAYEQYF
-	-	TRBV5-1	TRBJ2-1	TGCGCCAGCAGCCTCGGTAACTCCTACAATGAGCAGTTCTTC	CASSLGNSYNEQFF
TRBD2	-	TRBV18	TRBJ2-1	TGTGCCAGCTCACCAGGGACTAGCGCTTACAATGAGCAGTTCTTC	CASSPGTSAYNEQFF